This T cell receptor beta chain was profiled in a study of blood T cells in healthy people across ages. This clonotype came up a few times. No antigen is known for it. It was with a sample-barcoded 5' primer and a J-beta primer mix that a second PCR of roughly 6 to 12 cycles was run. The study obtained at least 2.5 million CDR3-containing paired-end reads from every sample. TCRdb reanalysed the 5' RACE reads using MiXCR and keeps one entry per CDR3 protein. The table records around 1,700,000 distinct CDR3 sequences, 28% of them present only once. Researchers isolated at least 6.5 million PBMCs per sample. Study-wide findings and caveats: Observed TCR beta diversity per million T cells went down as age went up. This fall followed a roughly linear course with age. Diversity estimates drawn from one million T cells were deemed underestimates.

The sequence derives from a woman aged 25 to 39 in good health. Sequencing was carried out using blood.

CDR3 loop: CASIPPSGRAYNEQFF. CDR3 nucleotide sequence: TGTGCCAGCATCCCTCCTAGCGGGAGGGCATACAATGAGCAGTTCTTC. J is TRBJ2-1 and V is TRBV7-2, with 12 bases lining up with TRBD2. Germline V gives CDR1 SGHTA, CDR2 FQGNSA. The ends lost 7 bases at V and 4 bases at J; junction bases unmatched: 8. CDR3 length equals 16 residues.